A single sample gave rise to the 30 T cell receptor beta chains below, sequenced in a study of Ad26.COV2.S vaccination and SARS-CoV-2 variants. Profiled with immunoSEQ multiplex PCR; TCRdb holds only in-frame clones, not every one. The data contain roughly 500,000 clones, 87% of them singletons. The treatment denotes: some 19 received Ad26.COV2.S at low or high dose, single or two shots; about 5 received placebo; per-sample allocation not given. At day 63 after the first vaccine or placebo injection, samples were drawn. The specimen was peripheral blood, collected in a trial of Ad26.COV2.S vaccine versus placebo. The receptors shown here come from a person between 18 and 60 years old who received the Ad26.COV2.S COVID-19 vaccine or a placebo.

The rearrangement uses TRBV30 and TRBJ2-7, with D perhaps TRBD1 or TRBD2 (5 bases each). Per the germline V gene, CDR1 is GTSNPN and CDR2 is SVGIG (reference sequence). Trimming took off 3 bases at V and 3 bases at J, with 15 bases between the two ends. The CDR3 extends over 14 amino acids. The CDR3 nucleotides read TGTGCCTGGAGCCGGCACGGGACGTTCTACGAGCAGTACTTC. Amino acid sequence: CAWSRHGTFYEQYF.

This clone was seen a handful of times. Here the CDR3 reads CASNDRYEQFF. In DNA form, the CDR3 reads TGTGCCAGCAACGACAGGTATGAGCAGTTCTTC. The chain employs TRBV6-5 and TRBJ2-1, with D tentatively TRBD1 (6 bases). The CDR3 consists of 11 residues. The germline V and J ends were trimmed by 7 bases and 8 bases, with 9 bases remaining between them. Germline assignment: CDR1 MNHEY and CDR2 SVGAGI.

The chain is built from TRBV6-4 and TRBJ2-1; 14 bases match TRBD2. This CDR3 contains 14 residues. Germline CDR1 is MRHNA and CDR2 is SNTAGT. V shed 8 bases and J 9 bases; nucleotides not matched to a gene: 6. Here the CDR3 DNA reads TGTGCCAGCGGACTAGCGGGAGGAGATGCTGAGCAGTTCTTC. As protein: CASGLAGGDAEQFF.

V is TRBV5-1 and J is TRBJ1-4; 12 bases are shared with TRBD1. Germline V gene data show CDR1 as SGHRS and CDR2 as YFSETQ. The CDR3 extends over 15 amino acids. V lost 0 bases to trimming and J lost 8 bases; unmatched junction nucleotides: 2. This chain's CDR3 is CASSLDGTGGEKLFF. The CDR3 coding sequence is TGCGCCAGCAGCTTGGATGGGACAGGGGGCGAAAAACTGTTTTTT.

This chain links TRBV28 with TRBJ2-3; D uncertain. The germline V and J ends were trimmed by 7 bases and 0 bases, with 17 bases remaining between them. From germline, CDR1 is MDHEN and CDR2 SYDVKM. This CDR3 has 16 amino acids. DNA for the CDR3: TGTGCCAGCATCCAACGGAGCCCGGTTAGCACAGATACGCAGTATTTT. This gives the protein CASIQRSPVSTDTQYF.

A few counts support this clone. V is TRBV6-5 and J is TRBJ1-1, with D unclear. Germline V lookup: CDR1 MNHEY, CDR2 SVGAGI. Trimming removed 2 bases from V and 0 bases from J, with 10 bases in between. The CDR3 runs to 15 residues. The CDR3 DNA follows: TGTGCCAGCAGTTACAGCCATGAACTGAACACTGAAGCTTTCTTT. The encoded protein is CASSYSHELNTEAFF.

The chain couples TRBV5-1 to TRBJ1-1; the D is unclear. The V end lost 2 bases, the J end lost 1 base, and 12 bases lay between the germline ends. The germline gives CDR1 SGHRS, CDR2 YFSETQ. The CDR3 sequence is 15 residues long. The CDR3 DNA reads TGCGCCAGCAGCTTTGAAGGACCGAAGAACACTGAAGCTTTCTTT. Encoded protein: CASSFEGPKNTEAFF.

The chain links TRBV7-3 to TRBJ2-1, with no clear D. The CDR3 is made up of 14 amino acids. Germline values: CDR1 SGHTA, CDR2 FQGTGA. V lost 2 bases to trimming and J lost 8 bases, with 13 bases between them. As DNA, the CDR3 is TGTGCCAGCAGCTTATTGGCCCACCCGGATGAGCAGTTCTTC. Encoded protein: CASSLLAHPDEQFF. The variable domain in full, with the rest retrieved from reference TRBV7-3 and TRBJ2-1, is GAGVSQTPSNKVTEKGKYVELRCDPISGHTALYWYRQSLGQGPEFLIYFQGTGAADDSGLPNDRFFAVRPEGSVSTLKIQRTERGDSAVYLCASSLLAHPDEQFFGPGTRLTVL.

The chain is built from TRBV30 and TRBJ2-2; 14 bases align to TRBD2. Germline assignment: CDR1 GTSNPN and CDR2 SVGIG (reference sequence). The junction had 3 bases not matched to a gene; V was cut back by 3 bases and J by 6 bases. The CDR3 runs to 15 residues. The CDR3 protein is CAWRRGLAGAGELFF. The DNA of the CDR3 is TGTGCCTGGAGGAGGGGACTAGCGGGAGCCGGGGAGCTGTTTTTT.

The chain is built from TRBV30 and TRBJ1-6; D unclear. The germline V gene encodes CDR1 GTSNPN and CDR2 SVGIG (reference sequence). Trimming removed 7 bases from V and 14 bases from J, with 12 bases in between. The CDR3 is 10 amino acids. For the CDR3, the DNA is TGTGCCTTCCAGATCACCACCCTCCACTTT. Translating gives CAFQITTLHF.

The chain uses TRBV7-2 and TRBJ2-1, with a tentative D call TRBD1 (6 bases). The V gene lost 4 bases and the J gene lost 0 bases, with 10 bases spanning the gap. Germline V gene data show CDR1 as SGHTA and CDR2 as FQGNSA. The CDR3 runs to 15 residues. CDR3 in amino acids: CASSWGQPSYNEQFF. The CDR3 nucleotides are TGTGCCAGCAGCTGGGGACAACCCTCCTACAATGAGCAGTTCTTC.

CDR3 loop: CASSLEGQGSEKLFF. The CDR3 DNA is TGCGCCAGCAGCTTGGAGGGACAGGGGTCTGAAAAACTGTTTTTT. The J gene is TRBJ1-4, the V gene TRBV5-1; 10 bases fit TRBD1. V shed 0 bases and J 7 bases; nucleotides not matched to a gene: 3. Germline loops: CDR1 SGHRS, CDR2 YFSETQ. The CDR3 loop spans 15 amino acids.

The chain links TRBV5-4 to TRBJ2-7; weak D call: TRBD2 (6 bases). Between the trimmed V and J ends, which lost 4 bases and 4 bases, there was a span of 12 bases. Looked up from germline, CDR1 is SGHNT and CDR2 is YYREEE (reference sequence). This CDR3 has 13 amino acids. The chain's CDR3 is CASSGPAGYEQYF. In DNA form, the CDR3 reads TGTGCCAGCAGCGGCCCCGCGGGATACGAGCAGTACTTC.

The chain links TRBV25-1 to TRBJ2-7; D is unresolved. The CDR3 runs 14 residues. The germline V gene has CDR1 MGHDK and CDR2 SYGVNS. Trimming took 7 bases from V and 3 from J, leaving 16 bases between them. CDR3 protein: CASIRARDNYEQYF. CDR3 bases: TGTGCCAGCATACGAGCCAGAGACAACTACGAGCAGTACTTC.

This chain connects TRBV28 to TRBJ1-5; D remains unclear. The V end was cut by 6 bases, the J end by 7 bases, with 19 bases between. Germline values: CDR1 MDHEN, CDR2 SYDVKM. The CDR3 runs 15 residues. CDR3 nucleotide sequence: TGTGCCAGCAGAACCCCCGACCTACTCGGGCAGCCCCAGCATTTT. Its translation: CASRTPDLLGQPQHF.

The chain combines TRBV20-1 with TRBJ2-3; the match to TRBD2 covers 7 bases. Germline loops: CDR1 DFQATT, CDR2 SNEGSKA (reference sequence). The junction had 13 bases not matched to a gene; V was cut back by 3 bases and J by 4 bases. This CDR3 has 16 residues. Here the CDR3 DNA reads TGCAGTGCTAGTAAGTCTGGCGGGAGCCCCCCAGATACGCAGTATTTT. Its translation is CSASKSGGSPPDTQYF.

The chain joins TRBV6-2 or TRBV6-3 to TRBJ2-7; no clear D gene. The CDR3 totals 13 residues. Germline V CDR1 and CDR2: MNHEY, SVGEGT. Trimming cost V 7 bases and J 1 base, with 11 bases left between them. The CDR3 nucleotides are TGTGCCAGCACCCCGACCCTTTCCTACGAGCAGTACTTC. Translated, it gives CASTPTLSYEQYF.

J is TRBJ2-3 and V is TRBV5-1, with D possibly being TRBD1 or TRBD2 (6 bases each). The CDR3 runs to 15 residues. The ends were cut back, 0 bases at V and 2 bases at J, with 10 bases in the middle. Per germline, CDR1 SGHRS and CDR2 YFSETQ. CDR3 loop: CASSLAGDTTDTQYF. The CDR3 nucleotides read TGCGCCAGCAGCTTGGCGGGGGACACCACAGATACGCAGTATTTT.

The chain joins TRBV11-3 to TRBJ1-4; no definite D call. This CDR3 has 14 residues. V was pared by 5 bases and J by 11 bases, with 18 bases between. The germline CDR1 and CDR2 sequences are SGHNT and YENEEA. DNA of the CDR3: TGTGCCAGCAGCGAGCCGGGCCCCAAGCAGAAACTGTTTTTT. This encodes CASSEPGPKQKLFF.

The J gene is TRBJ1-1, the V gene TRBV5-5; 12 bases align to TRBD1. The V gene's germline CDR1 is SGHKS and CDR2 YYEKEE (reference sequence). The CDR3 is 18 residues long. Trimming removed 3 bases from V and 4 bases from J; junction bases left unmatched: 13. The CDR3 DNA follows: TGTGCCAGCAGCTACAAACCGGGACAGGGGGCCCTTAGCACTGAAGCTTTCTTT. Amino acid sequence: CASSYKPGQGALSTEAFF.

There are a few counts of this clone. V and J are TRBV13 and TRBJ2-7, with D tentatively TRBD1 (5 bases). Germline V gene lookup returns CDR1 PRHDT and CDR2 FYEKMQ (reference sequence). CDR3 length equals 13 residues. Deletions cut 5 bases from V and 6 bases from J, with 14 bases between. CDR3: CASSQGRVFEQYF. CDR3 nucleotide sequence: TGTGCCAGCAGCCAGGGCAGGGTTTTCGAGCAGTACTTC.

This clone came up a few times. The chain recombines TRBV28 with TRBJ1-5; D not certain. This CDR3 region has 18 residues. Germline CDR1 MDHEN, CDR2 SYDVKM. V lost 3 bases and J lost 2, with 20 bases in between. This CDR3 is CASSLNNIDWRGNQPQHF. CDR3 nucleotides: TGTGCCAGCAGTTTGAATAACATTGATTGGAGGGGCAATCAGCCCCAGCATTTT. Using reference TRBV28 and TRBJ1-5 for the parts outside the CDR3, the full variable domain is DVKVTQSSRYLVKRTGEKVFLECVQDMDHENMFWYRQDPGLGLRLIYFSYDVKMKEKGDIPEGYSVSREKKERFSLILESASTNQTSMYLCASSLNNIDWRGNQPQHFGDGTRLSIL.

In DNA, the CDR3 is TGTGCCAGTAGTTCCCGGGAGGGCGACAAAAACATTCAGTACTTC. Amino acids: CASSSREGDKNIQYF. This chain joins TRBV19 and TRBJ2-4, with 8 bases identical to TRBD2. This CDR3 has 15 residues. V trimming: 5 bases; J trimming: 3 bases; junction bases outside the gene matches: 6. CDR1 LNHDA and CDR2 SQIVND come from the germline V gene (reference sequence).

V usage is TRBV2 and J usage is TRBJ2-7; TRBD1 aligns across 9 bases. V dropped 6 bases and J dropped 4; count of bases not matched to a gene: 4. The CDR3 runs 13 residues. Per germline, CDR1 SNHLY and CDR2 FYNNEI. CDR3 sequence (DNA): TGTGCCAGCAGCGGGGACAGGGCTTACGAGCAGTACTTC. This sequence encodes CASSGDRAYEQYF.

The CDR3 bases are TGTGCCAGCACTAGAGGACCGGGAGCGTATGAGCAGTTCTTC. Its translation: CASTRGPGAYEQFF. This chain connects TRBV6-5 to TRBJ2-1; a weak D match, TRBD2 (6 bases). V lost 7 bases and J lost 8, with 18 bases in between. Per the germline V gene, CDR1 is MNHEY and CDR2 is SVGAGI. CDR3 length equals 14 residues.

V is TRBV29-1 and J is TRBJ2-1; D is unresolved. Germline assignment: CDR1 SQVTM and CDR2 ANQGSEA. The CDR3 contains 13 residues. Trimming pared 4 bases from V and 9 bases from J, leaving 16 bases between. In nucleotides, the CDR3 is TGCAGCGTTGGGGTTGGCCCCCGAGGTGAGCAGTTCTTC. This encodes CSVGVGPRGEQFF.

Here the CDR3 DNA reads TGTGCCAGCGGGACTGGGCCCGGGGCGAACACTGAAGCTTTCTTT. Protein: CASGTGPGANTEAFF. J is TRBJ1-1 and V is TRBV6-5; tentative D call: TRBD1 (5 bases). The CDR3 has 15 amino acids. V was cut by 8 bases and J by 1 base, with 17 bases left in between. Per the germline V gene, CDR1 is MNHEY and CDR2 is SVGAGI.

This rearrangement joins TRBV18 to TRBJ1-6, with 8 positions matching TRBD1. The CDR3 consists of 15 residues. The V segment lost 3 bases and the J segment 7 bases; nucleotides outside the gene matches: 5. The germline CDR1 and CDR2 sequences are KGHSH and LQKENI. The DNA for the CDR3 is TGTGCCAGCTCACCCCGGACAGGGAGCAATTCACCCCTCCACTTT. Its translation is CASSPRTGSNSPLHF.

This chain joins TRBV2 and TRBJ1-5; D is uncertain. The V gene lost 4 bases and the J gene lost 0 bases, with 10 bases spanning the gap. The CDR3 sequence is 15 residues long. Germline V gene data show CDR1 as SNHLY and CDR2 as FYNNEI. The CDR3 nucleotides are TGTGCCAGCAGTGCGTCCGGGATTAGCAATCAGCCCCAGCATTTT. Amino acid sequence: CASSASGISNQPQHF.

The rearrangement joins TRBV5-1 to TRBJ2-2, with 10 bases matching TRBD2. The CDR3 spans 18 residues. Trimming took 4 bases from V and 5 from J; bases not matched to a gene: 14. Germline V CDR1 and CDR2: SGHRS, YFSETQ. CDR3 DNA: TGCGCCAGCAGCGCGACCGCCAGCGGGAGGGCCGGTACCGGGGAGCTGTTTTTT. Translating gives CASSATASGRAGTGELFF. Using reference TRBV5-1 and TRBJ2-2 for the parts outside the CDR3, the full variable domain is KAGVTQTPRYLIKTRGQQVTLSCSPISGHRSVSWYQQTPGQGLQFLFEYFSETQRNKGNFPGRFSGRQFSNSRSEMNVSTLELGDSALYLCASSATASGRAGTGELFFGEGSRLTVL.